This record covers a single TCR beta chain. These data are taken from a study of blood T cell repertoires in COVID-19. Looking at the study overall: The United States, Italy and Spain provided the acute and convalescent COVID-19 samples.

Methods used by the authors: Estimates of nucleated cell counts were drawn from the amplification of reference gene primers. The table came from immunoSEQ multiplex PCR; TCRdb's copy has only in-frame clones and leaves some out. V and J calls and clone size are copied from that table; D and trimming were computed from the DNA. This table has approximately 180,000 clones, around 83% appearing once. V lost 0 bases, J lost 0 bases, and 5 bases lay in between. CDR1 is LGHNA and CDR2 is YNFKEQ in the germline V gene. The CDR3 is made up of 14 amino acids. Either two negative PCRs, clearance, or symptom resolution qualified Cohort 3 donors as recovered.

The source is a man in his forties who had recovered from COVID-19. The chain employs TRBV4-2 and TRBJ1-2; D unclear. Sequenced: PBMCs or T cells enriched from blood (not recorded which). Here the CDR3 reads CASSQDLTNYGYTF. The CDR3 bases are TGTGCCAGCAGCCAAGATCTTACTAACTATGGCTACACCTTC.